One sample yielded the 30 T cell receptor beta chains listed below, sequenced in a study of blood T cell repertoires in COVID-19. TCRdb keeps only in-frame clones here, not all; method: immunoSEQ multiplex PCR. The sample has about 250,000 clones, around 84% seen once. Source material: PBMCs or T cells enriched from blood (not recorded which). The receptors shown here come from a man aged 40-50 years who had recovered from COVID-19.

This clone was counted a few times. V usage is TRBV27 and J usage is TRBJ1-2, with D unresolved. Trimming shortened V by 7 bases and J by 1 base, and 13 bases separated the two germline ends. The CDR3 extends over 14 amino acids. Per germline, CDR1 MNHEY and CDR2 SMNVEV (reference sequence). The CDR3: CASTPAQDNYGYTF. In DNA form, the CDR3 reads TGTGCCAGCACCCCGGCCCAGGATAACTATGGCTACACCTTC.

The chain has TRBV7-2 and TRBJ1-2; 8 nucleotides align to TRBD1. The CDR3 contains 16 residues. Trimming cost V 2 bases and J 2 bases; bases outside gene matches: 7. CDR1 SGHTA and CDR2 FQGNSA come from the germline V gene. CDR3 sequence (DNA): TGTGCCAGCAGCTTATACCCGGGACAGGAAAACTATGGCTACACCTTC. Protein: CASSLYPGQENYGYTF.

The V call is TRBV9, the J call TRBJ1-1; TRBD1 is a possible D gene (5 bases). Deletions cut 0 bases from V and 5 bases from J, with 14 bases between. Germline CDR1 SGDLS, CDR2 YYNGEE. The CDR3 is 15 residues long. This CDR3 reads CASSVEGRAGTEAFF. CDR3 in DNA: TGTGCCAGCAGCGTAGAGGGCAGGGCTGGGACTGAAGCTTTCTTT.

The sample holds a few counts of this clone. The V gene is TRBV5-1, the J gene TRBJ1-2, with 8 nucleotides matching TRBD1. The CDR3 consists of 15 residues. J was trimmed by 4 bases and V by 4 bases; bases with no gene match: 9. CDR1 and CDR2 (germline): SGHRS, YFSETQ. CDR3 loop: CASSPGGQGAYGYTF. The CDR3, as DNA: TGCGCCAGCAGCCCTGGTGGCCAGGGGGCCTATGGCTACACCTTC.

This chain connects TRBV7-2 to TRBJ1-2; 11 nucleotides line up with TRBD1. The CDR3 runs to 16 residues. Germline assignment: CDR1 SGHTA and CDR2 FQGNSA. Trimming removed 5 bases from V and 7 bases from J; junction bases left unmatched: 12. CDR3 DNA: TGTGCCAGCAGCCAGTACCCTGGACAGGGGGCGGGTGGCTACACCTTC. It codes for CASSQYPGQGAGGYTF.

The V and J genes are TRBV25-1 and TRBJ1-2; TRBD1 matches 7 bases. The CDR3 loop spans 14 amino acids. The trim removed 3 bases at V and 4 bases at J, leaving 5 bases unmatched. Germline V lookup: CDR1 MGHDK, CDR2 SYGVNS. In DNA, the CDR3 is TGTGCCAGCAGTGATACCGGGACAGCCTATGGCTACACCTTC. Its translation: CASSDTGTAYGYTF.

The V and J genes are TRBV7-2 and TRBJ2-1; 8 bases map to TRBD2. CDR1 and CDR2 from the germline V gene are SGHTA and FQGNSA. The CDR3 loop spans 14 amino acids. V was clipped by 6 bases and J by 1 base; unmatched bases: 2. The CDR3, as DNA: TGTGCCAGCAGGCCTAGCGGGTCCTACAATGAGCAGTTCTTC. This translates into CASRPSGSYNEQFF.

This clone has more than one count but fewer than ten. The genes are TRBV6-5 and TRBJ1-5; tentatively, D is TRBD1 (5 bases). V was pared by 6 bases and J by 3 bases, with 9 bases between. Per germline, CDR1 MNHEY and CDR2 SVGAGI. The CDR3 spans 13 residues. CDR3 protein: CASRRQTNQPQHF. The CDR3 DNA reads TGTGCCAGCAGACGACAGACCAATCAGCCCCAGCATTTT.

V and J are TRBV5-5 and TRBJ2-7; 11 bases are a match to TRBD1. The V segment lost 0 bases and the J segment 2 bases; nucleotides outside the gene matches: 13. CDR1 is SGHKS, CDR2 YYEKEE, per germline (reference sequence). The CDR3 is made up of 19 amino acids. The CDR3 reads CASSLAAGTGGIDAYEQYF. CDR3 DNA sequence: TGTGCCAGCAGCTTGGCCGCCGGGACAGGGGGTATTGACGCCTACGAGCAGTACTTC.

The chain couples TRBV7-9 to TRBJ1-2, with D tentatively TRBD1 (6 bases). Germline assignment: CDR1 SEHNR and CDR2 FQNEAQ (reference sequence). Trimming removed 3 bases at V and 6 bases at J, with 14 bases between. The CDR3 runs 14 residues. As DNA, the CDR3 is TGTGCCAGCAGCTTCTTAGGCAGGGGACATGGCTACACCTTC. Its translation: CASSFLGRGHGYTF.

CDR3 region: CASTPRLDPDTQYF. The CDR3 nucleotides are TGTGCCTCCACCCCACGACTAGATCCAGATACGCAGTATTTT. The chain employs TRBV10-3 and TRBJ2-3, with a possible D match to TRBD2 (6 bases). Germline CDR1 is ENHRY and CDR2 is SYGVKD. This CDR3 is 14 amino acids long. The V end lost 11 bases, the J end lost 4 bases, and 19 bases lay between the germline ends.

This clone has a handful of counts. This chain uses TRBV4-3 with TRBJ2-3; TRBD2 agrees at 9 bases. This CDR3 has 16 residues. V was pared by 2 bases and J by 1 base, with 4 bases of the junction left unmatched. Germline V gene data show CDR1 as LGHNA and CDR2 as YSLEER. The CDR3 DNA reads TGCGCCAGCAGCCAACATGAGCGGGGGGGCACAGATACGCAGTATTTT. This gives the protein CASSQHERGGTDTQYF.

This clone turned up a few times. The chain uses TRBV21-1 and TRBJ2-2; TRBD2 was called by the table and not checked on the DNA. TRBV21-1 is reported as a pseudogene. The CDR3 contains 17 residues. CDR3: CASSRYGERMAAGELFF. CDR3 DNA sequence: TGTGCCAGCAGTCGCTACGGAGAACGTATGGCCGCCGGGGAGCTGTTTTTT.

About this clone itself: This same CDR3 is encoded by further DNA sequences in the sample. The chain uses TRBV20-1 and TRBJ2-7; D is undetermined. V was trimmed by 1 base and J by 6 bases, leaving 7 bases between them. This CDR3 region has 11 residues. Germline V gene data show CDR1 as DFQATT and CDR2 as SNEGSKA (reference sequence). For the CDR3, the DNA is TGCAGTGCTAGAGGGGCTGGCGAGCAGTACTTC. Its translation: CSARGAGEQYF.

In this sample, this clone turned up once. The chain recombines TRBV4-2 with TRBJ2-3; 11 bases align to TRBD2. From germline, CDR1 is LGHNA and CDR2 YNFKEQ. The CDR3 length is 16 residues. V shed 2 bases, J shed 2 bases, and the junction held 3 bases outside the gene matches. Here the CDR3 DNA reads TGTGCCAGCAGCCAAACGGGACTAGCGGTCACAGATACGCAGTATTTT. Its protein product is CASSQTGLAVTDTQYF.

This sequence joins TRBV5-1 and TRBJ1-2; D is perhaps TRBD1 (6 bases). The CDR3 has 15 amino acids. Germline loops: CDR1 SGHRS, CDR2 YFSETQ. Trimming took off 1 base at V and 4 bases at J, with 14 bases between the two ends. In DNA form, the CDR3 reads TGCGCCAGCAGCTTGTCCCCAGGGGAAAGCTATGGCTACACCTTC. This sequence encodes CASSLSPGESYGYTF. The full variable domain, its missing parts supplied by reference TRBV5-1 and TRBJ1-2, is KAGVTQTPRYLIKTRGQQVTLSCSPISGHRSVSWYQQTPGQGLQFLFEYFSETQRNKGNFPGRFSGRQFSNSRSEMNVSTLELGDSALYLCASSLSPGESYGYTFGSGTRLTVV.

This sequence joins TRBV12-2 and TRBJ1-2; TRBD1, the table's D call, was not compared with the DNA. TRBV12-2 constitutes a pseudogene. CDR3 length: 12 amino acids. The CDR3 DNA reads TGTGCAAGTCGCGGGCGAGGGGGTGGCTACACCTTC. Protein product: CASRGRGGGYTF.

This clone appeared a few times. This chain joins TRBV2 and TRBJ1-4; D remains unclear. V was trimmed by 4 bases and J by 8 bases, leaving 5 bases between them. The CDR3 consists of 11 residues. Germline values: CDR1 SNHLY, CDR2 FYNNEI. In DNA, the CDR3 is TGTGCCAGCAGTGTCAGGGAAAAACTGTTTTTT. Amino acids: CASSVREKLFF. Together with reference TRBV2 and TRBJ1-4, the CDR3 gives the full variable domain: EPEVTQTPSHQVTQMGQEVILRCVPISNHLYFYWYRQILGQKVEFLVSFYNNEISEKSEIFDDQFSVERPDGSNFTLKIRSTKLEDSAMYFCASSVREKLFFGSGTQLSVL.

The CDR3 protein is CASGRGLDGYTF. Written as DNA, the CDR3 is TGTGCCAGCGGCAGGGGGTTGGATGGCTACACCTTC. The chain uses TRBV5-6 and TRBJ1-2, with 7 bases matching TRBD1. This CDR3 is built from 12 residues. The trim removed 7 bases at V and 6 bases at J, leaving 6 bases unmatched. Germline CDR1 is SGHDT and CDR2 is YYEEEE.

This clone was counted at least ten times. V gene TRBV7-2 combines with J gene TRBJ2-3; 12 positions agree with TRBD2. Trimming cost V 5 bases and J 6 bases; bases outside gene matches: 9. Germline V gene lookup returns CDR1 SGHTA and CDR2 FQGNSA. CDR3 length equals 16 residues. The CDR3 loop is CASSPRLAGAGDTQYF. CDR3 nucleotides: TGTGCCAGCAGCCCACGACTAGCGGGGGCTGGGGATACGCAGTATTTT.

The CDR3 DNA reads TGTGCCAGCAGTGACCTCACCCCGCGCAGCAATCAGCCCCAGCATTTT. Its translation: CASSDLTPRSNQPQHF. V gene TRBV6-4 combines with J gene TRBJ1-5, with D unclear. Trimming stripped 2 bases from V and 1 base from J, with 12 bases between. The germline V gene has CDR1 MRHNA and CDR2 SNTAGT. The CDR3 sequence is 16 residues long.

This clone was counted only a few times. The chain links TRBV4-2 to TRBJ2-7; perhaps TRBD1 as D (5 bases). This CDR3 is built from 15 residues. V was trimmed by 3 bases and J by 2 bases, leaving 14 bases between them. CDR1 is LGHNA, CDR2 YNFKEQ, per germline. The CDR3: CASSQERQGPYEQYF. The DNA for the CDR3 is TGTGCCAGCAGCCAGGAGCGCCAGGGCCCCTACGAGCAGTACTTC.

J is TRBJ1-2 and V is TRBV6-2 or TRBV6-3, with D perhaps matching TRBD1 (6 bases). The ends were cut back, 2 bases at V and 3 bases at J, with 7 bases in the middle. Germline values: CDR1 MNHEY, CDR2 SVGEGT. The length of the CDR3 is 13 residues. CDR3 bases: TGTGCCAGCAGTTACGGGGGCTACTATGGCTACACCTTC. Encoded protein: CASSYGGYYGYTF.

Only one count was recorded for this clone. The rearrangement links TRBV28 to TRBJ2-7, with 10 bases identical to TRBD2. CDR3 length: 17 residues. V shed 3 bases and J 5 bases; nucleotides not matched to a gene: 13. CDR1 MDHEN and CDR2 SYDVKM come from the germline V gene. The CDR3 bases are TGTGCCAGCAGTTTCATAAACAAGGGACTAGCGTTGAACGAGCAGTACTTC. Amino acids: CASSFINKGLALNEQYF.

The chain has TRBV4-2 and TRBJ2-1; 7 positions agree with TRBD2. Germline assignment: CDR1 LGHNA and CDR2 YNFKEQ. The CDR3 runs 17 residues. The trim removed 6 bases at V and 0 bases at J, leaving 11 bases unmatched. CDR3 residues: CASSINRGVSSYNEQFF. The CDR3 bases are TGTGCCAGCAGTATAAATCGGGGGGTCAGCTCCTACAATGAGCAGTTCTTC.

The chain carries TRBV28 and TRBJ2-5, with a tentative D call TRBD1 (5 bases). V was shortened by 6 bases and J by 3 bases, with 14 bases between the two germline ends. Germline V gene data show CDR1 as MDHEN and CDR2 as SYDVKM. The CDR3 runs 14 residues. CDR3 in amino acids: CASSRLGAEETQYF. In DNA form, the CDR3 reads TGTGCCAGCAGCCGCCTAGGGGCAGAAGAGACCCAGTACTTC.

The chain recombines TRBV27 with TRBJ2-1; 8 positions match TRBD2. CDR3 length: 14 amino acids. Losses at the gene ends were 8 bases for V and 5 bases for J; bases not matched to a gene: 8. The V gene's germline CDR1 is MNHEY and CDR2 SMNVEV (reference sequence). The CDR3 region has the DNA TGTGCCAGCCTCAGACTAGCGCAGGACAATGAGCAGTTCTTC. Encoded protein: CASLRLAQDNEQFF.

The V call is TRBV11-2, the J call TRBJ2-5; 11 nucleotides match TRBD1. V dropped 3 bases and J dropped 5; count of bases not matched to a gene: 2. CDR3 size: 14 residues. Germline V gene lookup returns CDR1 SGHAT and CDR2 FQNNGV. Written as DNA, the CDR3 is TGTGCCAGCAGCTTGGGACAGGGGGGTGAGACCCAGTACTTC. It specifies CASSLGQGGETQYF.

This rearrangement joins TRBV4-1 to TRBJ2-7; TRBD2 matches 15 bases. CDR3 length equals 18 residues. The V gene end was trimmed by 1 base and the J gene end by 0 bases; junction bases not matched to a gene: 4. Germline assignment: CDR1 MGHRA and CDR2 YSYEKL. In nucleotides, the CDR3 is TGCGCCAGCAGCCAAGTCGGGACTAGCGGGAGGACCTCCTACGAGCAGTACTTC. It specifies CASSQVGTSGRTSYEQYF.

This chain uses TRBV3-1 (or the pseudogene TRBV3-2) with TRBJ2-7; 7 bases map to TRBD2. The V segment lost 6 bases and the J segment 5 bases; nucleotides outside the gene matches: 13. This CDR3 region has 15 residues. Germline CDR1 is LGHDT and CDR2 is YNNKEL (reference sequence). CDR3 sequence (DNA): TGTGCCAGCAGGCCAGGTGGTGGGGGGGGTAACGAGCAGTACTTC. Encoded protein: CASRPGGGGGNEQYF.